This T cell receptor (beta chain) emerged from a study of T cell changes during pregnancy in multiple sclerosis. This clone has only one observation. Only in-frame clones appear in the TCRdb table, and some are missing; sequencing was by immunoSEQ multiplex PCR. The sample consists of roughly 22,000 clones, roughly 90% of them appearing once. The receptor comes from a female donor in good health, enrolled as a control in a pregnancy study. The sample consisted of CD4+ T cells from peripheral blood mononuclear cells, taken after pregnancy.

CDR3: CASSDPREGQETQYF. For the CDR3, the DNA is TGTGCCAGCAGTGACCCGCGGGAGGGCCAAGAGACCCAGTACTTC. The chain recombines TRBV6-4 with TRBJ2-5; 9 nucleotides match TRBD2. Germline values: CDR1 MRHNA, CDR2 SNTAGT. The CDR3 is 15 residues long. Trimming removed 2 bases from V and 1 base from J; junction bases left unmatched: 2.